The clone carrying this T cell receptor beta chain was observed a handful of times. Its antigen is as yet unknown. CDR3 length equals 15 residues. Germline V gene sequence: CDR1 DFQATT, CDR2 SNEGSKA (reference sequence). Trimming pared 0 bases from V and 7 bases from J, leaving 16 bases between. The sample originates from a study of spatial heterogeneity in lung cancer. Study information: More than 9.5 raw reads, on average, carried each unique TCR and UMI combination.

Indicated time point: sample taken at primary tumor resection. Sequencing covered unsorted whole RNA taken from tumor, nontumor lung or frozen PBMC. General study results and limits: Ubiquitous expanded tumor TCRs showed up in blood more at resection than follow-up.

In TCRdb, the 5' RACE reads were re-called with MiXCR into one record per CDR3 protein. The sample lists 20,000 to 25,000 distinct CDR3 sequences, 5.5% to 7% occurring once. This TCR was sampled from a male donor with early-stage non-small cell lung cancer. The chain recombines TRBV20-1 with TRBJ1-5; D call uncertain. The material sequenced was PBMCs, taken at surgery. CDR3 DNA sequence: TGCAGTGCTAGAGACGACCACTCCATTGGGCAGCCCCAGCATTTT. Translating gives CSARDDHSIGQPQHF.